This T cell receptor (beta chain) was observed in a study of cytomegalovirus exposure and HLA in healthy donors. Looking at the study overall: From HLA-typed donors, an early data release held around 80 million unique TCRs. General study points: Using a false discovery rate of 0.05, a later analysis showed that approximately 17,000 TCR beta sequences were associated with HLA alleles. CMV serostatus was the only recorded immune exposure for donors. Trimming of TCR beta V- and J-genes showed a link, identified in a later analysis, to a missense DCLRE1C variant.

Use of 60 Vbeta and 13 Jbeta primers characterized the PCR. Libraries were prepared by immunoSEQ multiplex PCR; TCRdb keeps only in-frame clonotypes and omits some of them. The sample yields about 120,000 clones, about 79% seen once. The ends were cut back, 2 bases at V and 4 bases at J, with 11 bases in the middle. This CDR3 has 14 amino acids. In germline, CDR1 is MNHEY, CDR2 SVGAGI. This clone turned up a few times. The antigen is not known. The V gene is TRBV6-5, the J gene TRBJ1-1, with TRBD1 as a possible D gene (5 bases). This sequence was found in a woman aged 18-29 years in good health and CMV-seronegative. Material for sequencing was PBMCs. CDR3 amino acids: CASSYGRGGTEAFF. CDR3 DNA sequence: TGTGCCAGCAGTTACGGTCGGGGGGGCACTGAAGCTTTCTTT.